This T cell receptor (beta chain) was captured in a study of T cells in Graves' hyperthyroidism and ophthalmopathy. Study details: Pretreatment peripheral blood was obtained at initial diagnosis.

In this sample, this clonotype turned up many times. From germline, CDR1 is DFQATT and CDR2 SNEGSKA (reference sequence). Between the trimmed V and J ends, which lost 3 bases and 2 bases, there was a span of 8 bases. The CDR3 is 12 amino acids. RNA transcripts yielded amplified TCR beta CDR3 regions. During a first-round RT-PCR of the TCR CDR3, the HTBI primer set was used. TCRdb reprocessed the multiplex PCR reads via MiXCR and lists one record per CDR3 protein. The table has around 340,000 distinct CDR3 sequences, roughly 17% seen once. V and J are TRBV20-1 and TRBJ2-7, with unresolved D. What was sequenced was blood. The TCR comes from a man between 25 and 39 years old with Graves' hyperthyroidism. The CDR3 is CSASSAAYEQYF. CDR3 sequence (DNA): TGCAGTGCTAGCAGTGCTGCCTACGAGCAGTACTTC.